This TCR beta chain was retrieved from a study of cytomegalovirus exposure and HLA in healthy donors. Study-wide results and limits: In vitro checks showed that three CMV-associated chains really do target CMV antigens. Cytomegalovirus-associated TCR beta chains were listed, numbering 164. In a later analysis, DRB1 alleles had the most associated TCRs; HLA-C alleles the fewest. When analyzed later, a missense DCLRE1C variant was found to be linked to TCR beta V- and J-gene trimming.

Comments on this clone: The antigen is not known.

The PCR was carried out with 60 Vbeta primers and 13 Jbeta primers. TCRdb keeps only in-frame clones here, not all; method: immunoSEQ multiplex PCR. The data show around 130,000 clones, around 86% seen once. Sequenced material: PBMCs. The TCR originated in a man aged 18-30 years in good health and CMV-seronegative.

The CDR3 loop reads CATSRDWGQVSYEQYF. The CDR3, as DNA: TGTGCCACCAGCAGAGATTGGGGACAGGTCTCCTACGAGCAGTACTTC. The gene calls are TRBV15 and TRBJ2-7; 8 bases fit TRBD1. V gave up 0 bases and J gave up 0 bases; unmatched junction bases: 4. This CDR3 is 16 amino acids long. The V gene's germline CDR1 is LNHNV and CDR2 YYDKDF (reference sequence).